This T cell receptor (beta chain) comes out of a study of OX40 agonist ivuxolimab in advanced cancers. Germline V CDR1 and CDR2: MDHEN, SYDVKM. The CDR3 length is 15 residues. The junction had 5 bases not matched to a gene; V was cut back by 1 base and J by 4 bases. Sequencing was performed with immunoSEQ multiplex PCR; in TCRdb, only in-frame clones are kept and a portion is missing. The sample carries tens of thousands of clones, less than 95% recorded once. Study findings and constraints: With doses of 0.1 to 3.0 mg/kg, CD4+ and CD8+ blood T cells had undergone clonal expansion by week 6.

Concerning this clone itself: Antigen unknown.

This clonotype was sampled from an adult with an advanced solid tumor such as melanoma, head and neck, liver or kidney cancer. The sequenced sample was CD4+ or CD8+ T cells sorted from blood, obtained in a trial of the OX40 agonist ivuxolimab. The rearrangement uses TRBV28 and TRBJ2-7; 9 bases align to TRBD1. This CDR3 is CASSLFPGQGYEQYF. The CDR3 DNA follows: TGTGCCAGCAGTTTATTTCCGGGACAGGGATACGAGCAGTACTTC. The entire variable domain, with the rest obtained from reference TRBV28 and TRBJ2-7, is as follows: DVKVTQSSRYLVKRTGEKVFLECVQDMDHENMFWYRQDPGLGLRLIYFSYDVKMKEKGDIPEGYSVSREKKERFSLILESASTNQTSMYLCASSLFPGQGYEQYFGPGTRLTVT.